The next 23 T cell receptor beta chains were all read from a single sample in a study of blood T cells in healthy people across ages. Then a second PCR, running about 6 to 12 cycles, was carried out with a sample-barcoded 5' primer and a J-beta primer mix. TCRdb ran MiXCR on the 5' RACE reads and lists one entry per CDR3 protein. The sample yields 850,000 to 1,300,000 distinct CDR3 sequences, 35% to 55% seen once. Source material: blood. Every receptor here comes from a woman aged 55-70 years in good health.

This rearrangement joins TRBV7-9 to TRBJ1-2; unclear D gene. Deletions cut 2 bases from V and 4 bases from J, with 14 bases between. This CDR3 contains 15 residues. Germline V gene data show CDR1 as SEHNR and CDR2 as FQNEAQ (reference sequence). The CDR3 spells CASSLNTQSGYGYTF. DNA of the CDR3: TGTGCCAGCAGCTTAAACACACAGTCGGGCTATGGCTACACCTTC.

This chain joins TRBV15 and TRBJ2-2; D unresolved. The V end was cut by 0 bases, the J end by 2 bases, with 10 bases between. Germline values: CDR1 LNHNV, CDR2 YYDKDF (reference sequence). The CDR3 contains 16 residues. In DNA, the CDR3 is TGTGCCACCAGCAGAGATCGCAGGTCAAACACCGGGGAGCTGTTTTTT. It is translated as CATSRDRRSNTGELFF.

This chain joins TRBV12-3 or TRBV12-4 and TRBJ2-1; maybe TRBD1 (6 bases). V was cut by 5 bases and J by 5 bases, with 10 bases left in between. The CDR3 sequence is 13 residues long. CDR3 loop: CASSPRTDNEQFF. CDR3 bases: TGTGCCAGCAGTCCCCGGACAGACAATGAGCAGTTCTTC.

The rearrangement uses TRBV24-1 and TRBJ1-4; tentatively, D is TRBD1 (5 bases). The CDR3 extends over 12 amino acids. The germline gives CDR1 KGHDR, CDR2 SFDVKD. Trimming left V 3 bases short and J 11 bases short, with 9 bases between. DNA of the CDR3: TGTGCCACCAGTGATCCGGGGGGGAAACTGTTTTTT. It is translated as CATSDPGGKLFF.

The chain has TRBV29-1 and TRBJ2-7; 13 bases match TRBD2. This CDR3 is 15 amino acids long. The germline V gene has CDR1 SQVTM and CDR2 ANQGSEA. The trim removed 7 bases at V and 5 bases at J, leaving 11 bases unmatched. In DNA form, the CDR3 reads TGCAGCGCCGCCTCACTAGCGGGAGGGCCTCACGAGCAGTACTTC. This encodes CSAASLAGGPHEQYF.

This clonotype was observed a handful of times. The chain is built from TRBV2 and TRBJ1-1; 8 bases map to TRBD1. J gave up 2 bases and V 7 bases, and 6 bases lay outside the gene matches. The CDR3 is 14 amino acids. The V gene's germline CDR1 is SNHLY and CDR2 FYNNEI. The CDR3 DNA reads as TGTGCCAGCACCTTGACAGGGGTTAACACTGAAGCTTTCTTT. It encodes CASTLTGVNTEAFF.

This clonotype has only one observation. The CDR3 DNA reads as TGTGCCAGCAGTTACAGGGCTGTTAACACTGAAGCTTTCTTT. It encodes CASSYRAVNTEAFF. The rearrangement links TRBV2 to TRBJ1-1; D possibly corresponds to TRBD1 (6 bases). This CDR3 contains 14 residues. The V end lost 5 bases, the J end lost 2 bases, and 12 bases lay between the germline ends. Germline CDR1 and CDR2: SNHLY and FYNNEI. The complete variable domain, with remaining parts taken from reference TRBV2 and TRBJ1-1, reads EPEVTQTPSHQVTQMGQEVILRCVPISNHLYFYWYRQILGQKVEFLVSFYNNEISEKSEIFDDQFSVERPDGSNFTLKIRSTKLEDSAMYFCASSYRAVNTEAFFGQGTRLTVV.

This clonotype was found a few times. The chain recombines TRBV20-1 with TRBJ2-7; D might be TRBD1 (7 bases). Trimming left V 0 bases short and J 6 bases short, with 15 bases between. This CDR3 contains 14 residues. Germline-derived CDR1 and CDR2 are DFQATT and SNEGSKA (reference sequence). The CDR3 DNA reads TGCAGTGCTAGAGACCCGAGACAGGGAGGCGAGCAGTACTTC. Translation: CSARDPRQGGEQYF.

V and J are TRBV30 and TRBJ1-5; D gene ambiguous. The CDR3 contains 13 residues. Germline loops: CDR1 GTSNPN, CDR2 SVGIG (reference sequence). Trimming removed 2 bases at V and 5 bases at J, with 10 bases between. The CDR3 nucleotides are TGTGCCTGGAGTTGGGGTGGCGATCAGCCCCAGCATTTT. It is translated as CAWSWGGDQPQHF.

A remark on this clonotype: At one of its ends the junction is not consistent with the germline gene, which may arise from a read error. The chain's CDR3 is CTSSMIGAGDPSYEQYF. CDR3 in DNA: TGTACCAGCAGCATGATTGGCGCGGGAGATCCCTCCTACGAGCAGTACTTC. The chain employs TRBV5-1 and TRBJ2-7, with 7 bases that match TRBD2. Looked up from germline, CDR1 is SGHRS and CDR2 is YFSETQ. CDR3 size: 17 residues. Based on the CDR3 plus reference TRBV5-1 and TRBJ2-7, the full variable domain is KAGVTQTPRYLIKTRGQQVTLSCSPISGHRSVSWYQQTPGQGLQFLFEYFSETQRNKGNFPGRFSGRQFSNSRSEMNVSTLELGDSALYLCTSSMIGAGDPSYEQYFGPGTRLTVT.

The CDR3 loop reads CSVTGTAASYNEQYF. CDR3 coding DNA: TGCAGCGTGACGGGTACAGCGGCCTCCTACAATGAGCAGTACTTC. The V and J genes are TRBV29-1 and TRBJ2-1, with D maybe TRBD2 (5 bases). Gene TRBJ2-7 matches the end of the DNA better, so the J call may be wrong. CDR1 and CDR2 from the germline V gene are SQVTM and ANQGSEA. This CDR3 has 15 residues.

This clonotype was observed a handful of times. The chain carries TRBV20-1 and TRBJ2-3; 7 nucleotides agree with TRBD2. The CDR3 totals 15 residues. V was pared by 5 bases and J by 0 bases, with 8 bases of the junction left unmatched. Germline V lookup: CDR1 DFQATT, CDR2 SNEGSKA (reference sequence). CDR3 protein: CSASRLAESTDTQYF. CDR3 sequence (DNA): TGCAGTGCTTCGAGACTAGCAGAAAGCACAGATACGCAGTATTTT.

This clonotype has only a few counts. The chain joins TRBV12-3 or TRBV12-4 to TRBJ1-4; D gene uncertain. The CDR3 runs 13 residues. With 1 base removed from V and 7 bases from J, the gap between germline ends came to 7 bases. The CDR3 reads CASSLGGGEKLFF. DNA of the CDR3: TGTGCCAGCAGTTTAGGAGGTGGTGAAAAACTGTTTTTT.

V and J are TRBV29-1 and TRBJ2-5; possibly TRBD2 for D (5 bases). With 2 bases removed from V and 4 bases from J, the gap between germline ends came to 11 bases. Germline values: CDR1 SQVTM, CDR2 ANQGSEA. The CDR3 runs to 13 residues. CDR3: CSVEHRERETQYF. CDR3 DNA sequence: TGCAGCGTTGAACACCGGGAAAGAGAGACCCAGTACTTC. Full variable domain (rest looked up from reference TRBV29-1 and TRBJ2-5): SAVISQKPSRDICQRGTSLTIQCQVDSQVTMMFWYRQQPGQSLTLIATANQGSEATYESGFVIDKFPISRPNLTFSTLTVSNMSPEDSSIYLCSVEHRERETQYFGPGTRLLVL.

This clonotype was seen once. The CDR3 does not close with the conserved phenylalanine or tryptophan, likely indicating a read error. The genes are TRBV10-3 and TRBJ2-1; 7 bases line up with TRBD2. The length of the CDR3 is 12 residues. J gave up 7 bases and V 10 bases, and 7 bases lay outside the gene matches. Germline V gene lookup returns CDR1 ENHRY and CDR2 SYGVKD. The CDR3 here is CATRDYKNEQFL. In nucleotides, the CDR3 is TGTGCCACCCGGGACTATAAAAATGAGCAGTTCTTA.

This clonotype has a handful of counts. A read error is possible here, since a much larger clone lies one base away. The chain is built from TRBV7-9 and TRBJ2-5, with 9 bases fitting TRBD1. The CDR3 is 15 amino acids. Germline values: CDR1 SEHNR, CDR2 FQNEAQ (reference sequence). J lost 11 bases, V lost 5 bases, and 15 bases had no gene match. The CDR3 loop is CASSTGQGTRGLQYF. In nucleotides, the CDR3 is TGTGCCAGCAGCACCGGACAGGGGACCCGGGGTTTGCAGTACTTC.

The chain recombines TRBV18 with TRBJ2-4; a weak D match, TRBD1 (6 bases). The J call is in doubt because the DNA end fits TRBJ2-5 better. The CDR3 has 14 residues. Germline loops: CDR1 KGHSH, CDR2 LQKENI. The chain's CDR3 is CASSPVQGGETQYF. The CDR3 DNA follows: TGTGCCAGCTCACCAGTACAGGGCGGGGAGACCCAGTACTTC.

This clonotype was detected only a few times. The chain carries TRBV6-4 and TRBJ2-4; D is possibly TRBD2 (7 bases). Germline-derived CDR1 and CDR2 are MRHNA and SNTAGT. V lost 7 bases and J lost 13, with 23 bases in between. CDR3 length: 14 amino acids. CDR3 nucleotides: TGTGCCAGCATGGAACGGGGGGCTCCGATTGAGCAGTACTTC. Encoded protein: CASMERGAPIEQYF.

The chain recombines TRBV7-2 with TRBJ2-5; maybe TRBD2 (5 bases). With the DNA end fitting TRBJ2-7 better, the J assignment may be wrong. The germline CDR1 and CDR2 sequences are SGHTA and FQGNSA. This CDR3 spans 15 amino acids. CDR3 loop: CASSLVTGNTYEQYF. The CDR3 coding sequence is TGTGCCAGCAGCTTAGTTACCGGGAATACCTACGAGCAGTACTTC.

The chain joins TRBV3-1 to TRBJ2-2; TRBD2 matches 8 bases. Germline loops: CDR1 LGHDT, CDR2 YNNKEL (reference sequence). V was clipped by 4 bases and J by 7 bases; unmatched bases: 8. The CDR3 contains 15 residues. The CDR3 DNA reads TGTGCCAGCAGCCCCAAAGGACTAGCCAGCGGGGAGCTGTTTTTT. It codes for CASSPKGLASGELFF. The whole variable domain, remainder taken from reference TRBV3-1 and TRBJ2-2, is DTAVSQTPKYLVTQMGNDKSIKCEQNLGHDTMYWYKQDSKKFLKIMFSYNNKELIINETVPNRFSPKSPDKAHLNLHINSLELGDSAVYFCASSPKGLASGELFFGEGSRLTVL.

V usage is TRBV29-1 and J usage is TRBJ2-1; D gene ambiguous. With the DNA end fitting TRBJ2-7 better, the J assignment may be wrong. The CDR3 extends over 13 amino acids. The germline V gene has CDR1 SQVTM and CDR2 ANQGSEA. CDR3: CSGVSLTNNEQYF. CDR3 nucleotides: TGCAGCGGTGTCTCCCTCACCAACAATGAGCAGTACTTC.

This clonotype showed up just a few times. The CDR3 bases are TGCAGTGCTCAATCGCTAGCGGGAAGTCATAGTGAGCAGTTCTTC. It yields the protein CSAQSLAGSHSEQFF. The V gene is TRBV20-1, the J gene TRBJ2-1; 9 positions agree with TRBD2. Germline-derived CDR1 and CDR2 are DFQATT and SNEGSKA (reference sequence). J lost 9 bases, V lost 5 bases, and 14 bases had no gene match. This CDR3 is built from 15 residues.

This clonotype showed up just a few times. V is TRBV20-1 and J is TRBJ2-7; perhaps TRBD1 as D (5 bases). CDR1 is DFQATT, CDR2 SNEGSKA, per germline (reference sequence). Trimming pared 4 bases from V and 3 bases from J, leaving 19 bases between. The CDR3 runs 15 residues. The CDR3 loop reads CSAMGRQSLIYEQYF. CDR3 bases: TGCAGTGCTATGGGCAGACAGAGCCTTATCTACGAGCAGTACTTC.